The present entry profiles one T cell receptor beta chain with its context. No antigen is known for it. Per-base quality was not reported, and no clone a single base away is much larger than it. Preparation of the library involved the immunoSEQ multiplex PCR assay. For the multiplex PCR, a mixture combining 60 forward primers for TCR Vbeta segments and 13 reverse primers for TCR Jbeta segments was used. A multiplex PCR assay on genomic DNA amplified the CDR3 region of rearranged TCR beta genes. On the Illumina HiSeq System, the amplified TCR beta libraries were sequenced as 87-base-pair reads. Turning to the authors' computational methods: In a later analysis, about 80 million unique TCR beta chains were counted across the 650 to 750 repertoires, and roughly 11 million of these chains were shared by at least two donors. Raw reads were error-corrected and collapsed into unique sequences by a nearest-neighbor algorithm in which closely related sequences were merged to remove PCR and sequencing errors. V, D and J gene segments were assigned by aligning CDR3 sequences to IMGT reference sequences. For a sequence to be retained, a match of at least six nucleotides to both a V gene segment and a J gene segment was required. A rearrangement was called productive if the CDR3 had no stop codons and remained in frame with V and J, and every other rearrangement was called non-productive. Following IMGT convention, CDR3 was defined as the stretch from the second conserved V-encoded cysteine up to the conserved J-encoded phenylalanine. The earlier analysis of about 570 of the donors excluded any sequence lacking an unambiguous match to a single V gene segment. In an earlier analysis of 587 of the donors, a V segment was called functional when productive rearrangements were above 56.7%, and segregating when the standard deviation between donors exceeded 5%. A statistical classification framework was built for diagnosing cytomegalovirus status from the catalog of TCR beta chain sequences. V and J gene assignment, in a later analysis, came from comparing TCR nucleotide sequences with IMGT/GENE-DB human TR gene sequences. The TCRdist pipeline was used in a later analysis to assign CDR3 sequences and most-parsimonious VDJ recombination scenarios. In a later analysis, each TCR beta chain was defined by its CDR3 amino acid sequence together with its V-gene family, and reads without a unique V-gene family were excluded. In a later analysis, approximately 640 highly shared, low-generation-probability nucleotide sequences were removed to address suspected cross-contamination and a sequencing artifact. A later analysis calculated a clonal expansion index for each public chain from normalized within-repertoire ranks of inferred template counts. Generation probabilities in a later analysis came from a VDJ recombination model fitted to out-of-frame rearrangements, and those results were checked against IGoR. In a later analysis, TCR-TCR, TCR-HLA and TCR-CMV co-occurrence was scored with hypergeometric tests, and a repertoire-size bias correction was applied to TCR pairs. A later analysis estimated false discovery rates by permuting HLA or CMV assignments 20 times. In a later analysis, co-occurring TCRs were grouped using DBSCAN, and TCRdist sequence similarity was added for clustering within HLA-allele-positive subsets. Repertoires with fewer than 30,000 or more than 120,000 public chains were left out of co-occurrence clustering, as were about 5 repertoires with anomalous nucleotide sharing. TCRdb holds this immuneACCESS table with in-frame rearrangements only. Some clones are missing; in checked studies, unresolved V genes explain under half, and the rest has no known cause. The V and J calls and clone size were taken over from that table, and D and trimming were inferred from the DNA. Here the sample has 150,000 to 180,000 clones; approximately 75% occur a single time. The ten largest clones capture approximately 3% of the sample.

From cysteine to phenylalanine, the CDR3 is 13 amino acids long. CDR3 DNA only is kept here, 39 bases in frame from base 1. V drops 6 bases and J drops 5 bases, leaving 13 bases in between. In the germline V gene, CDR1 corresponds to SNHLY and CDR2 to FYNNEI. These data originate in a study of cytomegalovirus exposure and HLA in healthy donors (dated by TCRdb to the late 2010s). Turning to the overall study: An earlier analysis of some 600 of the donors reported about 280 Gb of sequence data and 117 million unique TCR beta sequences obtained from some 170 million T cells. An early release covering roughly 640 HLA-typed donors comprised 300 to 350 gigabases of sequencing data and 85 million or so unique TCR sequences. Of the 300 to 500 genotyped donors, more than 75% were placed in the genetic ancestry cluster associated with self-reported Caucasian donors. The aim of the study was to test whether cataloging public T cell receptors could identify signatures of past pathogen exposure. Using immunosequencing, the study profiled T cell repertoires from 666 subjects and related those repertoires to cytomegalovirus serostatus. Along with the approximately 700-subject first cohort, a separate validation cohort of 120 different subjects was used. The study combined high-throughput TCR immunosequencing, statistical association of individual TCRs with disease status, and machine learning to predict cytomegalovirus infection status. To study patterns of TCR occurrence, a later analysis re-analyzed previously published TCR beta repertoires from around 670 donors and added high-resolution HLA genotyping. In the later analysis, no new phenotypic data were used to find candidate immune exposures; instead, reliance was placed on TCR beta sequences and their occurrence across donors. An earlier analysis of some 500 of the donors used high-throughput TCR beta sequencing to judge whether each TCR beta V gene segment behaved as functional or pseudogenic. Donor age, sex, ethnicity and CMV serostatus were compiled together with the repertoire data. Genome-wide SNP genotypes for about 55% of the roughly 670 donors were used in a later genetic analysis, which treated that subset as a discovery cohort. Every discovery cohort repertoire had been produced on one sequencing platform. Class I and class II HLA loci were covered by the typing at four-digit resolution. Typing coverage varied by locus: about 629-630 donors for A, B, C, DRB1 and DQB1; approximately 500 for DQA1; more than 600 for DPA1; 400 to 480 for DPB1. Because of strong linkage in the cohort, roughly five DR-DQ haplotypes were treated as single units for association and clustering. Among 300 to 500 genotyped donors of the cohort, an average of approximately 200,000 unique TCR beta nucleotide sequences was sequenced per donor, of which approximately 18% were non-productive.

The paper's findings and limits, for the study overall: A few of the identified cytomegalovirus-associated TCR beta chains were confirmed in vitro to be specific for cytomegalovirus antigens. Specific HLA alleles were associated with over 15,000 TCR beta sequences at a false discovery rate of 0.05 in a later analysis. Roughly uniform sequencing depth across donors was assumed in presence/absence analyses, although this assumption may not hold. Correlated functional status among segregating V segments might reflect linkage disequilibrium, but an unknown experimental factor could not be ruled out. The study listed 164 TCR beta chains as associated with cytomegalovirus. Several of the top co-occurrence clusters appeared to be linked to parvovirus B19, influenza, CMV and Epstein-Barr virus, according to a later analysis. Across donors, most TCR sequences were observed very rarely, whereas some public TCRs were present in many individuals. In this cohort, only TCR beta chains were sequenced, and detectable features were limited by the absence of alpha or paired-chain data. Broadly in line with IMGT annotations, most TCR beta V segments showed up in productive rearrangements about 87% or about 30% of the time in an earlier analysis of approximately 600 of the donors. An association between a missense DCLRE1C variant and V-gene and J-gene trimming of TCR beta chains was found in a later genetic analysis and replicated in an independent cohort. The only immune exposure information available for the cohort was CMV serostatus. A cluster of highly shared sequence variants was judged likely to be a technical artifact of the sequencing pipeline. Because counts were too low, more than 15 rarely observed V segments, including chromosome 9 orphons, were excluded from the earlier analysis of around 640 of the donors. In a later analysis, HLA-associated TCR beta chains were found to be more clonally expanded and to have lower generation probabilities than equally common non-associated chains. Most CMV-associated TCR beta chains appeared to be HLA-restricted in a later analysis, and the HLA associations seemed to be driven largely by CMV exposure. According to a later genetic analysis, donors in an Asian-associated ancestry cluster had fewer N-insertions in productive TCRs than the approximately 650-donor mean. The classifier was reported to diagnose cytomegalovirus status with high specificity and sensitivity in both the original cohort and the validation cohort. A further reported finding was that TCR beta sequences accurately predicted the HLA-A and HLA-B alleles for most subjects in the first cohort. The authors suggested that the approach could potentially be generalized to other disease states and immunological phenotypes. Strong co-occurrence of HLA alleles, especially DR and DQ, made assigning TCR associations to individual alleles difficult. HLA typing was unavailable for some donors at each locus, so association tests used only the typed subset. In a later analysis, TCR association rates were found to vary across HLA loci, with the most associated TCRs seen for DRB1 alleles and the fewest for HLA-C alleles. Some IMGT-functional V segments, including TRBV6-2 and TRBV6-3, could not be distinguished by the 87-base-pair reads and were therefore excluded.

The cohort was made up of about 610 healthy bone marrow donors. At the time of sampling, every cohort member was nominally healthy, though immune exposures that went unrecorded were likely present. The donor tested CMV seronegative, placing the donor among the approximately 360 seronegative members of the cohort. Every donor gave a peripheral blood sample, and the peripheral blood mononuclear cells from that sample were used for TCR beta sequencing. Genomic DNA was extracted from the blood cell samples with the Qiagen DNeasy Blood Extraction Kit. Recombination joined TRBV2 with TRBJ1-2; 5 matching bases give a weak D call of TRBD1. This clonotype was obtained from a man aged 18-30 years in good health and CMV-seronegative. The sample consisted of PBMCs. The CDR3 region: CASRVTDLYGYTF. Here is the DNA: TGTGCCAGCAGGGTGACAGATCTATATGGCTACACCTTC.